Listed below are T cell receptor beta chains from one sample, sequenced in a study of regulatory T cells in long-lasting Graves disease. Via MiXCR, TCRdb re-called the multiplex PCR reads, giving one row per CDR3 protein. This table has approximately 460,000 distinct CDR3 sequences, about 15% appearing once. These data were likewise used in another study, on T cells in Graves' hyperthyroidism and ophthalmopathy.

The sequenced sample was peripheral blood mononuclear cells (PBMCs), obtained at new diagnosis, from a patient treated with antithyroid drugs. The receptor source for this set is a woman in her 30s with Graves disease. CDR3s include the opening cysteine and the closing phenylalanine or tryptophan. The D gene is left open where the match is weak. Clone size is not always given. Where it is, it says once, few, many or a class for expanded clones.

V: TRBV20-1
J: TRBJ2-1
D: .
size: few
DNA: TGCAGTGCTAGGTGGACACCGAGGGATGAGCAGTTCTTC
CDR3: CSARWTPRDEQFF

V: TRBV9
J: TRBJ1-1
D: .
size: .
DNA: TGTGCCAGCAGCGCGAGCAGGACAGCGATTGCCACTGAAGCTTTCTTT
CDR3: CASSASRTAIATEAFF

V: TRBV2
J: TRBJ2-7
D: .
size: .
DNA: TGTGCCAGCAGAGGCGACTCGCAGTACTTC
CDR3: CASRGDSQYF

V: TRBV5-6
J: TRBJ1-2
D: .
size: many
DNA: TGTGCCAGCAGCGCGGCTTTGGGGATCTATGGCTACACCTTC
CDR3: CASSAALGIYGYTF

V: TRBV11-2
J: TRBJ1-1
D: .
size: many
DNA: TGTGCCAGCAGCGCGAGACTGAGGGGGGACACTGAAGCTTTCTTT
CDR3: CASSARLRGDTEAFF

V: TRBV14
J: TRBJ2-2
D: .
size: .
DNA: TGTGCCAGCAGCCAATTCATCGGGGACCTGAACACCGGGGAGCTGTTTTTT
CDR3: CASSQFIGDLNTGELFF

V: TRBV6-1
J: TRBJ1-1
D: TRBD1
size: many
DNA: TGTGCCAGCAGTCAACCGGGACAGGGAATGAACACTGAAGCTTTCTTT
CDR3: CASSQPGQGMNTEAFF

V: TRBV30
J: TRBJ2-3
D: TRBD2
size: many
DNA: TGTGCCTGGAGTCCTCCGGGACTAGCGAGCACAGATACGCAGTATTTT
CDR3: CAWSPPGLASTDTQYF

V: TRBV6-1
J: TRBJ2-7
D: TRBD1
size: few
DNA: TGTGCCAGCAGTCGCGACAGGGCAGTCTCCTACGAGCAGTACTTC
CDR3: CASSRDRAVSYEQYF

V: TRBV11-2
J: TRBJ1-5
D: .
size: many
DNA: TGTGCCAGCAGCTTTTCGGGGGTTCATCAGCCCCAGCATTTT
CDR3: CASSFSGVHQPQHF

V: TRBV6-1
J: TRBJ2-3
D: .
size: .
DNA: TGTGCCAGCGGACTCCTGCAATATACGCAGTATTTT
CDR3: CASGLLQYTQYF

V: TRBV19
J: TRBJ2-3
D: .
size: few
DNA: TGTGCCAGTAGTGCGCGCAGGGTAGATACGCAGTATTTT
CDR3: CASSARRVDTQYF

V: TRBV15
J: TRBJ1-6
D: .
size: few
DNA: TGTGCCACCAGCAGATCAGGGGTAGAGAATTCACCCCTCCACTTT
CDR3: CATSRSGVENSPLHF

V: TRBV6-2/TRBV6-3
J: TRBJ2-7
D: TRBD1
size: many
DNA: TGTGCCAGCAGTCACCTAGGGACAGCAGAATACGAGCAGTACTTC
CDR3: CASSHLGTAEYEQYF

V: TRBV5-5
J: TRBJ2-2
D: .
size: many
DNA: TGTGCCAGCAGCCCGACTTACACCGGGGAGCTGTTTTTT
CDR3: CASSPTYTGELFF

V: TRBV12-3/TRBV12-4
J: TRBJ1-2
D: .
size: many
DNA: TGTGCCAGCAGTTTTGGCGGAGCTAACTATGGCTACACCTTC
CDR3: CASSFGGANYGYTF

V: TRBV7-2
J: TRBJ2-3
D: TRBD2
size: many
DNA: TGTGCCAGCAGCGCGGGACTAGCGGGAGGGCCCACAGATACGCAGTATTTT
CDR3: CASSAGLAGGPTDTQYF

V: TRBV12-3/TRBV12-4
J: TRBJ2-2
D: .
size: many
DNA: TGTGCCAGCAGTTTTCCGGGGACACTACGAACCGGGGAGCTGTTTTTT
CDR3: CASSFPGTLRTGELFF

V: TRBV7-8
J: TRBJ2-3
D: TRBD1
size: many
DNA: TGTGCCAGCAGCTACACAGGGGACGCCCATGCACAGACTACGCAGTATTTT
CDR3: CASSYTGDAHAQTTQYF

V: TRBV6-5
J: TRBJ2-6
D: .
size: .
DNA: TGTGCCAGCAGTTACGGCGGTACTGGGGCCAACGTCCTGACTTTC
CDR3: CASSYGGTGANVLTF

V: TRBV6-5
J: TRBJ2-5
D: TRBD1
size: many
DNA: TGTGCCAGCAGTTATCAGGGGGCAGAGACCCAGTACTTC
CDR3: CASSYQGAETQYF

V: TRBV2
J: TRBJ2-7
D: .
size: few
DNA: TGTGCCAGCAGTGAAGGACTAGGCTACGAGCAGTACTTC
CDR3: CASSEGLGYEQYF

V: TRBV2
J: TRBJ2-1
D: TRBD2
size: many
DNA: TGTGCCAGAACTCGCGGGACTAGCGGGAGTTTGGGTTACAATGAGCAGTTCTTC
CDR3: CARTRGTSGSLGYNEQFF

V: TRBV25-1
J: TRBJ2-5
D: TRBD2
size: .
DNA: TGTGCCAGCAGTCAAAGGACTAGCGGGAGGGCAGAAGAGACCCAGTACTTC
CDR3: CASSQRTSGRAEETQYF

V: TRBV20-1
J: TRBJ2-5
D: .
size: many
DNA: TGCAGTGCTAGGGGGTCGGTGCAAGAGACCCAGTACTTC
CDR3: CSARGSVQETQYF

V: TRBV30
J: TRBJ2-4
D: .
size: many
DNA: TGTGCCTGGAGTGTGACGGGAAACTTAAACATTCAGTACTTC
CDR3: CAWSVTGNLNIQYF

V: TRBV6-9
J: TRBJ1-1
D: .
size: .
DNA: TGTGCCAGCAGTTTCCCGCGAGACAGGAGGACTGAAGCTTTCTTT
CDR3: CASSFPRDRRTEAFF

V: TRBV11-2
J: TRBJ2-1
D: .
size: many
DNA: TGTGCCAGCAGCTTGGTTCGGGGGAGATCAGGGAATGAGCAGTTCTTC
CDR3: CASSLVRGRSGNEQFF

V: TRBV7-2
J: TRBJ2-7
D: .
size: .
DNA: TGTGCCAGCAGCCCCTCCCCGGCGGGGAACTACGAGCAGTACTTC
CDR3: CASSPSPAGNYEQYF

V: TRBV7-6
J: TRBJ1-6
D: .
size: .
DNA: TGTGCCAGCAGCTTAGTATCAGGCCCGAGCTCCTATAATTCACCCCTCCACTTT
CDR3: CASSLVSGPSSYNSPLHF

V: TRBV7-6
J: TRBJ2-7
D: .
size: many
DNA: TGTGCCAGCAGCGAGGGGCCCCTAGTTTACGAGCAGTACTTC
CDR3: CASSEGPLVYEQYF

V: TRBV7-2
J: TRBJ2-2
D: .
size: many
DNA: TGTGCCAGCACCTTAGTTGGGTCCGGGGAGCTGTTTTTT
CDR3: CASTLVGSGELFF

V: TRBV10-3
J: TRBJ2-1
D: TRBD1
size: .
DNA: TGTGCCATCAGTGAATCCCGGACAGGGGGGGAGCAGTTCTTC
CDR3: CAISESRTGGEQFF

V: TRBV20-1
J: TRBJ2-2
D: .
size: .
DNA: TGCAGTGCTAGAGATGGGGTCAAGAACACCGGGGAGCTGTTTTTT
CDR3: CSARDGVKNTGELFF

V: TRBV20-1
J: TRBJ2-1
D: TRBD2
size: many
DNA: TGCAGTGCTAGAGATTTAGGACTAGTCGGGGAGCAGTTCTTC
CDR3: CSARDLGLVGEQFF

V: TRBV28
J: TRBJ1-2
D: .
size: many
DNA: TGTGCCAGCTCTAGGATGTCTGGCTATGGCTACACCTTC
CDR3: CASSRMSGYGYTF

V: TRBV27
J: TRBJ1-4
D: TRBD1
size: many
DNA: TGTGCCAGCAGTTTCGACAGGGGAGCTAATGAAAAACTGTTTTTT
CDR3: CASSFDRGANEKLFF

V: TRBV18
J: TRBJ1-1
D: .
size: many
DNA: TGTGCCAGCTCACCGGGGACACCCAACACTGAAGCTTTCTTT
CDR3: CASSPGTPNTEAFF

V: TRBV29-1
J: TRBJ1-1
D: TRBD1
size: .
DNA: TGCAGCGTTGTAGGGACAGGGGGAGGAACTGAAGCTTTCTTT
CDR3: CSVVGTGGGTEAFF